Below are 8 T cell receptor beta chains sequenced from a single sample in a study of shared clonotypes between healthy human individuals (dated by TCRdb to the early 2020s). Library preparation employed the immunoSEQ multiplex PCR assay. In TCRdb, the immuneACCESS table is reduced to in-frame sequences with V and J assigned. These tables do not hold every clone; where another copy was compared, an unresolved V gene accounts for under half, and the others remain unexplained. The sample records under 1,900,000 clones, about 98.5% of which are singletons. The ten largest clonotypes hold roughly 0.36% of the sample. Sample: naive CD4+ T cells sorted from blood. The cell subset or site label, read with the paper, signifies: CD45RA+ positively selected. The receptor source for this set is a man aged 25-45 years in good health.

The CDR3 region has the DNA TGTGCCAGCAGTTCCCTTGTAGATACGCAGTATTTT. It encodes CASSSLVDTQYF. The genes are TRBV25-1 and TRBJ2-3, with unresolved D. Germline V gives CDR1 MGHDK, CDR2 SYGVNS. The CDR3 has 12 residues. V was shortened by 5 bases and J by 5 bases, with 8 bases between the two germline ends.

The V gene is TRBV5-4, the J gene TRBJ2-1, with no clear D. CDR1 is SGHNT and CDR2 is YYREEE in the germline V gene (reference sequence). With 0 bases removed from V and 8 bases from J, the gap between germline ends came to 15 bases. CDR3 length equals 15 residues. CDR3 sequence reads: CASSLAGLGLDEQFF. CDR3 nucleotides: TGTGCCAGCAGCTTGGCCGGGCTGGGGTTAGATGAGCAGTTCTTC.

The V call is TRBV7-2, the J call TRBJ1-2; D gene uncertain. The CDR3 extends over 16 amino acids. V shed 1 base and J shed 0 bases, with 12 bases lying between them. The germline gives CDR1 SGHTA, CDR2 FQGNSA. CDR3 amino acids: CASSLGTGPPNYGYTF. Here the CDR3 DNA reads TGTGCCAGCAGCTTAGGAACCGGGCCGCCTAACTATGGCTACACCTTC. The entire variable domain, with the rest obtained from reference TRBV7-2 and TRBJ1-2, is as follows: GAGVSQSPSNKVTEKGKDVELRCDPISGHTALYWYRQSLGQGLEFLIYFQGNSAPDKSGLPSDRFSAERTGGSVSTLTIQRTQQEDSAVYLCASSLGTGPPNYGYTFGSGTRLTVV.

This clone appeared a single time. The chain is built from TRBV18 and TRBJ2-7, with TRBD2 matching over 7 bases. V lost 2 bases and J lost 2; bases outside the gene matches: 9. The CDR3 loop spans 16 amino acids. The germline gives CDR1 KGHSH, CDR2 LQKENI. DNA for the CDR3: TGTGCCAGCTCACCAAGGCGGGACTACTCTACCTACGAGCAGTACTTC. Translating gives CASSPRRDYSTYEQYF.

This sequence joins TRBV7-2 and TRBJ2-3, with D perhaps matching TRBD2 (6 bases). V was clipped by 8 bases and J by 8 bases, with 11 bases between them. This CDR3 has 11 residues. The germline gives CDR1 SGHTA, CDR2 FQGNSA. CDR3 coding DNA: TGTGCCAGCGCGGGGAGAGCTACGCAGTATTTT. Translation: CASAGRATQYF. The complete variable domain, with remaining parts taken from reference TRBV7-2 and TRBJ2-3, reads GAGVSQSPSNKVTEKGKDVELRCDPISGHTALYWYRQSLGQGLEFLIYFQGNSAPDKSGLPSDRFSAERTGGSVSTLTIQRTQQEDSAVYLCASAGRATQYFGPGTRLTVL.

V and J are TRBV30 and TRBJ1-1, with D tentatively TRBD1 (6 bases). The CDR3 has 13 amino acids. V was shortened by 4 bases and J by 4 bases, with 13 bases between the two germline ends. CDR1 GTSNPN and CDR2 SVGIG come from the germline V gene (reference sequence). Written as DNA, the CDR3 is TGTGCCTGGAATGTGGGGGCGTTCACTGAAGCTTTCTTT. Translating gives CAWNVGAFTEAFF.

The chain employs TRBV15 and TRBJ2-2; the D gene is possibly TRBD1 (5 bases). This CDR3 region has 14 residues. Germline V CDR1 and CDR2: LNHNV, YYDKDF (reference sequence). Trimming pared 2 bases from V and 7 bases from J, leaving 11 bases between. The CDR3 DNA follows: TGTGCCACCAGCAGAATCAGGGAAGGCGGGGAGCTGTTTTTT. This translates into CATSRIREGGELFF.

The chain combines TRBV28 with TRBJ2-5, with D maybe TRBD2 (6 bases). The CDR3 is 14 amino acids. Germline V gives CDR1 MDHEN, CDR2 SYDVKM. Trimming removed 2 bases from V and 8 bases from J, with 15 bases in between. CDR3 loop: CASSLVILGGTQYF. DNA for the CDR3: TGTGCCAGCAGTTTAGTTATTCTGGGGGGAACCCAGTACTTC.